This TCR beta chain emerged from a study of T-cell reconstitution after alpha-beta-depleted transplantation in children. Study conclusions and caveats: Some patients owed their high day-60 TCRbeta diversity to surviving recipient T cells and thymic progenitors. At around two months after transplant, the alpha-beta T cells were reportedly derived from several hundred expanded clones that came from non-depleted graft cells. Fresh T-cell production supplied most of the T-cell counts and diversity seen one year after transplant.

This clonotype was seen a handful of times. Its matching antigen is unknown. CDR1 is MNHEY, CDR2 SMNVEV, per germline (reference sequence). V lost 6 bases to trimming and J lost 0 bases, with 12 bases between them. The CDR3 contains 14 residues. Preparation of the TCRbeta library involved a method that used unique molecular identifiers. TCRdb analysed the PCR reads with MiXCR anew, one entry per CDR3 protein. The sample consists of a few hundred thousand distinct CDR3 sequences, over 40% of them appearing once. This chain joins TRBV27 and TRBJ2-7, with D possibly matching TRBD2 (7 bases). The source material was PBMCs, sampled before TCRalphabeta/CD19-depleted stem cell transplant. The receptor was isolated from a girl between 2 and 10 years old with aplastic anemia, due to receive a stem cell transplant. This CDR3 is CASRLGGASYEQYF. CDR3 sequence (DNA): TGTGCCAGCAGATTGGGGGGGGCCTCCTACGAGCAGTACTTC.